The following is a T cell receptor (beta chain) sequence with its context. As yet, its antigen is unknown. Samples of blood were obtained at baseline, on cycle 4 day 1, and on cycle 7 day 1. The data belong to a study of OX40 agonist ivuxolimab in advanced cancers. Overall study findings and caveats: Both CD4+ and CD8+ T cell populations in blood had undergone clonal expansion by week 6 at 0.1 to 3.0 mg/kg. The study found among the lowest clonal expansion in partial responders at 0.1-3.0 mg/kg.

The table came from immunoSEQ multiplex PCR; TCRdb's copy has only in-frame clones and leaves some out. Altogether tens of thousands of clones are present, about 91% being singletons, with the ten largest covering approximately 2.4%. Trimming at V came to 1 base and at J to 6 bases, leaving 5 bases not matched to a gene. CDR1 SGHTA and CDR2 FQGNSA come from the germline V gene. This CDR3 has 15 amino acids. The rearrangement uses TRBV7-2 and TRBJ1-5; 8 nucleotides line up with TRBD1. The sequence was obtained from an adult with an advanced solid tumor such as melanoma, head and neck, liver or kidney cancer. Source: CD4+ or CD8+ T cells sorted from blood, taken in a trial of the OX40 agonist ivuxolimab. CDR3 loop: CASSLGQGRGQPQHF. The CDR3 DNA reads as TGTGCCAGCAGCTTAGGACAGGGGCGGGGTCAGCCCCAGCATTTT.